One sample yielded the 27 T cell receptor beta chains listed below, sequenced in a study of CD8 T cells in ankylosing spondylitis. Study results and limitations: Roughly eight highly homologous variants made up a TCR beta motif, and this motif appeared characteristic of ankylosing spondylitis blood.

From the 5' RACE reads, TCRdb called clonotypes with MiXCR, one entry per CDR3 protein. This table has roughly 670,000 distinct CDR3 sequences, around 19% appearing once. What these receptors recognize is not known. The sample was blood, either unsorted or a sorted T cell fraction (not recorded which). These receptors came from a male donor with ankylosing spondylitis.

The chain joins TRBV28 to TRBJ2-2; possibly TRBD1 for D (6 bases). Trimming took 3 bases from V and 3 from J, leaving 17 bases between them. CDR1 MDHEN and CDR2 SYDVKM come from the germline V gene. The CDR3 extends over 17 amino acids. CDR3 loop: CASSLGLGALDTGELFF. Written as DNA, the CDR3 is TGTGCCAGCAGTTTGGGATTGGGGGCGCTGGACACCGGGGAGCTGTTTTTT.

CDR3 sequence (DNA): TGCAGCGTCGCCGGGACCAACCCCCATGAGCAGTTCTTC. The encoded protein is CSVAGTNPHEQFF. The chain has TRBV29-1 and TRBJ2-1; D possibly matches TRBD1 or TRBD2 (5 bases each). Germline-derived CDR1 and CDR2 are SQVTM and ANQGSEA. The CDR3 has 13 amino acids. The V and J ends lost 6 bases and 8 bases respectively, with 17 bases between them.

This clonotype was found a few times. The genes are TRBV3-1 and TRBJ2-1; D might be TRBD1 or TRBD2, each matching 5 bases. CDR1 is LGHDT, CDR2 YNNKEL, per germline (reference sequence). V was pared by 1 base and J by 13 bases, with 11 bases between. The CDR3 length is 12 residues. The CDR3 DNA reads TGTGCCAGCAGCCAAGCGAGGGACCGACAGTTCTTC. Its protein product is CASSQARDRQFF.

This chain connects TRBV4-1 to TRBJ2-1, with 8 bases aligning to TRBD2. The CDR3 runs 16 residues. J gave up 5 bases and V 0 bases, and 6 bases lay outside the gene matches. Per the germline V gene, CDR1 is MGHRA and CDR2 is YSYEKL. In DNA, the CDR3 is TGCGCCAGCAGCCAAGACCGGCGGGGGGATAACAATGAGCAGTTCTTC. This codes for CASSQDRRGDNNEQFF.

This clonotype has just a few counts. V is TRBV12-3 or TRBV12-4 and J is TRBJ1-5; D is undetermined. The CDR3 sequence is 16 residues long. The V end was cut by 2 bases, the J end by 0 bases, with 11 bases between. CDR3 residues: CASSLSQTYSNQPQHF. CDR3 nucleotide sequence: TGTGCCAGCAGTTTATCACAGACTTATAGCAATCAGCCCCAGCATTTT.

DNA for the CDR3: TGTGCCAGCAGAAACAGGGGGAATGGCTACACCTTC. It translates to CASRNRGNGYTF. This sequence joins TRBV12-3 or TRBV12-4 and TRBJ1-2; 8 bases are shared with TRBD1. Unmatched junction bases numbered 3, after V lost 6 bases and J lost 6 bases. This CDR3 has 12 residues.

This clonotype was found a few times. The chain recombines TRBV27 with TRBJ1-6; perhaps TRBD1 as D (6 bases). CDR3 size: 14 residues. CDR1 is MNHEY and CDR2 is SMNVEV in the germline V gene (reference sequence). The germline V and J ends were trimmed by 7 bases and 9 bases, with 16 bases remaining between them. The CDR3: CASKTGTTGSPLHF. CDR3 in DNA: TGTGCCAGCAAAACAGGGACAACGGGTTCACCCCTCCACTTT.

The chain couples TRBV2 to TRBJ2-3; TRBD2 aligns across 9 bases. V dropped 5 bases and J dropped 5; count of bases not matched to a gene: 8. This CDR3 has 15 amino acids. Germline CDR1 SNHLY, CDR2 FYNNEI. For the CDR3, the DNA is TGTGCCAGCAGTAACGCGGGGGGGCATAAAGATACGCAGTATTTT. Its translation is CASSNAGGHKDTQYF.

The chain uses TRBV4-1 and TRBJ2-1; 12 bases match TRBD2. Trimming took 4 bases from V and 8 from J; bases not matched to a gene: 9. Germline CDR1 reads MGHRA; CDR2 reads YSYEKL. This CDR3 spans 16 amino acids. The CDR3 reads CASSRGLAGIWDEQFF. CDR3 nucleotide sequence: TGCGCCAGCAGCCGAGGACTAGCGGGAATCTGGGATGAGCAGTTCTTC.

This clonotype was detected a few times. The V and J genes are TRBV29-1 and TRBJ2-1; perhaps TRBD2 as D (5 bases). V lost 5 bases, J lost 6 bases, and 14 bases lay in between. This CDR3 has 13 residues. The germline V gene has CDR1 SQVTM and CDR2 ANQGSEA. The CDR3 is CSVQASSGNEQFF. CDR3 in DNA: TGCAGCGTTCAGGCTAGCAGTGGCAATGAGCAGTTCTTC.

This clonotype was counted many times. The chain combines TRBV11-2 with TRBJ1-5; 8 bases are shared with TRBD1. The J segment lost 0 bases and the V segment lost 5 bases, leaving 6 bases of the junction unmatched. The CDR3 contains 16 residues. CDR1 and CDR2 from the germline V gene are SGHAT and FQNNGV. The CDR3: CASSLGTGLSNQPQHF. DNA of the CDR3: TGTGCCAGCAGCCTAGGGACAGGCCTTAGCAATCAGCCCCAGCATTTT. Full variable domain (outside the CDR3, taken from reference TRBV11-2 and TRBJ1-5): EAGVAQSPRYKIIEKRQSVAFWCNPISGHATLYWYQQILGQGPKLLIQFQNNGVVDDSQLPKDRFSAERLKGVDSTLKIQPAKLEDSAVYLCASSLGTGLSNQPQHFGDGTRLSIL.

The chain has TRBV27 and TRBJ1-2; 8 bases align to TRBD1. In germline, CDR1 is MNHEY, CDR2 SMNVEV (reference sequence). CDR3 length: 18 amino acids. The trim removed 0 bases at V and 3 bases at J, leaving 12 bases unmatched. The CDR3 spells CASSLSTPPDRADYGYTF. CDR3 DNA sequence: TGTGCCAGCAGTTTATCGACCCCCCCGGACAGGGCGGACTATGGCTACACCTTC.

The rearrangement joins TRBV5-1 to TRBJ2-1; 8 bases align to TRBD2. The germline gives CDR1 SGHRS, CDR2 YFSETQ. This CDR3 is 16 amino acids long. Germline trimming cut 4 bases from V and 2 bases from J; bases unmatched to any gene: 8. This CDR3 reads CASSTRTSGAYNEQFF. CDR3 nucleotide sequence: TGCGCCAGCAGCACCCGAACTAGCGGAGCCTACAATGAGCAGTTCTTC. Together with reference TRBV5-1 and TRBJ2-1, the CDR3 gives the full variable domain: KAGVTQTPRYLIKTRGQQVTLSCSPISGHRSVSWYQQTPGQGLQFLFEYFSETQRNKGNFPGRFSGRQFSNSRSEMNVSTLELGDSALYLCASSTRTSGAYNEQFFGPGTRLTVL.

Only a few counts were recorded for this clonotype. The chain carries TRBV20-1 and TRBJ1-1, with unresolved D. CDR3 size: 12 residues. Germline values: CDR1 DFQATT, CDR2 SNEGSKA (reference sequence). V shed 6 bases and J shed 4 bases, with 12 bases lying between them. This CDR3 is CSATTTATEAFF. DNA of the CDR3: TGCAGTGCGACAACTACGGCCACTGAAGCTTTCTTT.

The genes are TRBV7-2 and TRBJ2-5; 7 bases match TRBD1. Trimming cost V 5 bases and J 2 bases; bases outside gene matches: 11. CDR1 SGHTA and CDR2 FQGNSA come from the germline V gene. The CDR3 contains 16 residues. The CDR3 DNA is TGTGCCAGCAGCCGCCGACAGGGTGGCGGGCAAGAGACCCAGTACTTC. This sequence encodes CASSRRQGGGQETQYF. The variable domain in full, with the rest retrieved from reference TRBV7-2 and TRBJ2-5, is GAGVSQSPSNKVTEKGKDVELRCDPISGHTALYWYRQSLGQGLEFLIYFQGNSAPDKSGLPSDRFSAERTGGSVSTLTIQRTQQEDSAVYLCASSRRQGGGQETQYFGPGTRLLVL.

The rearrangement links TRBV7-9 to TRBJ2-7; 9 bases are a match to TRBD1. Per germline, CDR1 SEHNR and CDR2 FQNEAQ (reference sequence). The length of the CDR3 is 15 residues. J lost 1 base, V lost 3 bases, and 4 bases had no gene match. The CDR3 DNA is TGTGCCAGCAGCTTTACAGGGGGCGGATCCTACGAGCAGTACTTC. Translation: CASSFTGGGSYEQYF.

This clonotype turned up a few times. The chain has TRBV7-2 and TRBJ2-1, with D perhaps matching TRBD2 (5 bases). This CDR3 has 14 residues. Germline V gene data show CDR1 as SGHTA and CDR2 as FQGNSA. V lost 5 bases and J lost 5, with 13 bases in between. CDR3 DNA sequence: TGTGCCAGCAGCCTCTCGAGAGGGAACAATGAGCAGTTCTTC. Its translation: CASSLSRGNNEQFF.

This clonotype was counted a few times. The CDR3 protein is CASSYKAGVGTDTQYF. CDR3 nucleotide sequence: TGTGCCAGCAGTTACAAAGCGGGAGTAGGTACAGATACGCAGTATTTT. This chain joins TRBV6-5 and TRBJ2-3; 8 bases line up with TRBD2. This CDR3 spans 16 amino acids. From germline, CDR1 is MNHEY and CDR2 SVGAGI. V trimming: 2 bases; J trimming: 3 bases; junction bases outside the gene matches: 7.

This clonotype was seen only a few times. The V call is TRBV29-1, the J call TRBJ2-7; maybe TRBD2 (5 bases). CDR3 size: 14 residues. Between the trimmed V and J ends, which lost 3 bases and 0 bases, there was a span of 12 bases. CDR1 and CDR2 from the germline V gene are SQVTM and ANQGSEA. As DNA, the CDR3 is TGCAGCGTTGAGTTAGCGATTAGCTCCTACGAGCAGTACTTC. Protein: CSVELAISSYEQYF.

The chain uses TRBV5-1 and TRBJ2-1; D is possibly TRBD1 or TRBD2 (6 bases each). Between the trimmed V and J ends, which lost 4 bases and 2 bases, there was a span of 19 bases. Germline V lookup: CDR1 SGHRS, CDR2 YFSETQ. The CDR3 length is 17 residues. The CDR3 DNA follows: TGCGCCAGCAGCGGGGGATCTAAGGGGGGCCCCTACAATGAGCAGTTCTTC. Residues: CASSGGSKGGPYNEQFF.

CDR3 protein: CASSLSGGRADTQYF. The CDR3 DNA follows: TGTGCCAGCAGTTTATCTGGCGGGAGGGCCGATACGCAGTATTTT. The chain combines TRBV27 with TRBJ2-3; 9 bases agree with TRBD2. Germline-derived CDR1 and CDR2 are MNHEY and SMNVEV (reference sequence). This CDR3 is built from 15 residues. V lost 0 bases to trimming and J lost 6 bases; unmatched junction nucleotides: 4.

The chain employs TRBV3-1 and TRBJ2-5; D is ambiguous. V lost 1 base and J lost 5, with 11 bases in between. Germline V CDR1 and CDR2: LGHDT, YNNKEL (reference sequence). The CDR3 is made up of 14 amino acids. In DNA, the CDR3 is TGTGCCAGCAGCCAAGGTTCCCGTAAGGAGACCCAGTACTTC. As protein: CASSQGSRKETQYF.

This clonotype was observed a handful of times. This chain joins TRBV20-1 and TRBJ2-1, with 11 bases matching TRBD2. The CDR3 runs 16 residues. CDR1 DFQATT and CDR2 SNEGSKA come from the germline V gene (reference sequence). The V gene end was trimmed by 6 bases and the J gene end by 3 bases; junction bases not matched to a gene: 10. The CDR3, as DNA: TGCAGTGCCCCCCCCGGGACTAGCGGATACTACAATGAGCAGTTCTTC. Protein product: CSAPPGTSGYYNEQFF.

The rearrangement uses TRBV7-9 and TRBJ1-4; unclear D gene. The germline V and J ends were trimmed by 1 base and 2 bases, with 8 bases remaining between them. The length of the CDR3 is 15 residues. Germline-derived CDR1 and CDR2 are SEHNR and FQNEAQ (reference sequence). The CDR3 loop is CASSLDPGTNEKLFF. The CDR3 DNA follows: TGTGCCAGCAGCTTAGATCCCGGTACTAATGAAAAACTGTTTTTT.

The gene calls are TRBV5-6 and TRBJ2-3; 7 bases line up with TRBD1. V shed 1 base, J shed 7 bases, and the junction held 24 bases outside the gene matches. The CDR3 runs 20 residues. CDR1 is SGHDT, CDR2 YYEEEE, per germline. The CDR3 is CASSLYDGLQGFSRTNTQYF. DNA of the CDR3: TGTGCCAGCAGCTTGTATGATGGTCTACAGGGGTTCTCCAGAACCAATACGCAGTATTTT.

This clonotype has just a few counts. V is TRBV12-3 or TRBV12-4 and J is TRBJ2-7; TRBD2 might be the D (5 bases). There are 13 residues in the CDR3. The germline V and J ends were trimmed by 7 bases and 2 bases, with 12 bases remaining between them. The CDR3 DNA sequence: TGTGCCAGCAAACATAGCGTAACCTACGAGCAGTACTTC. Translating gives CASKHSVTYEQYF.

This clonotype has just a few counts. The V call is TRBV20-1, the J call TRBJ1-6; tentative D call: TRBD1 (6 bases). Germline-derived CDR1 and CDR2 are DFQATT and SNEGSKA (reference sequence). The CDR3 sequence is 14 residues long. The V gene lost 5 bases and the J gene lost 4 bases, with 12 bases spanning the gap. Here the CDR3 DNA reads TGCAGTGCTCCTAGGACAGCGTATAATTCACCCCTCCACTTT. This encodes CSAPRTAYNSPLHF.